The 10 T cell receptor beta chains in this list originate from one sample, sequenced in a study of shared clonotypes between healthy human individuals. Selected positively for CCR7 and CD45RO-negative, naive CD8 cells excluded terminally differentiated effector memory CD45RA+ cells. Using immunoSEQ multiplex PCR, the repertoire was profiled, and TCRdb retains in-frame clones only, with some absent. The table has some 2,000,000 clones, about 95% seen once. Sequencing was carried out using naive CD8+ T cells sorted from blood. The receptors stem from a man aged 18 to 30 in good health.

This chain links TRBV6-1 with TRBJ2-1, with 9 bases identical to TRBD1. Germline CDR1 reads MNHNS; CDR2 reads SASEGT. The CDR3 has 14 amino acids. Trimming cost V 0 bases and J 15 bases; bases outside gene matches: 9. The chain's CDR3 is CASSEALGTGLWFF. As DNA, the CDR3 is TGTGCCAGCAGTGAAGCGTTAGGGACAGGGTTATGGTTCTTC.

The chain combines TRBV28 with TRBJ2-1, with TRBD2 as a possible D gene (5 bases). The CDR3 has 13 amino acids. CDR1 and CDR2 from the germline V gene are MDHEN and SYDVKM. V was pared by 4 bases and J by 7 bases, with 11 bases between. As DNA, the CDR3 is TGTGCCAGCAGTTCTACACTAGAGAATGAGCAGTTCTTC. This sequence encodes CASSSTLENEQFF.

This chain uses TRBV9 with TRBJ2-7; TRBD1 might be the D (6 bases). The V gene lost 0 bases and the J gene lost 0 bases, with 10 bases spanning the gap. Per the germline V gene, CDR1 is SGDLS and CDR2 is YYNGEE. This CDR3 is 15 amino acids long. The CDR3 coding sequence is TGTGCCAGCAGCGTAGGACAGGACAGCTCCTACGAGCAGTACTTC. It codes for CASSVGQDSSYEQYF.

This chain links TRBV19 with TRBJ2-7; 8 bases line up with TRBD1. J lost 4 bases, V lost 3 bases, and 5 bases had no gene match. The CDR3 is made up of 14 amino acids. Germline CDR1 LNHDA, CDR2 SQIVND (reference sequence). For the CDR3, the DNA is TGTGCCAGTAGTATGTGGCAGGGGGCATACGAGCAGTACTTC. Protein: CASSMWQGAYEQYF.

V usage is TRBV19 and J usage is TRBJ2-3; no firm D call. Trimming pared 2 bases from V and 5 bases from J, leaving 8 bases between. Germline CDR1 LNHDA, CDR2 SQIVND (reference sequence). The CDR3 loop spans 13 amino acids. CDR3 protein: CASSIPYIDTQYF. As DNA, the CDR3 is TGTGCCAGTAGTATACCATATATAGATACGCAGTATTTT.

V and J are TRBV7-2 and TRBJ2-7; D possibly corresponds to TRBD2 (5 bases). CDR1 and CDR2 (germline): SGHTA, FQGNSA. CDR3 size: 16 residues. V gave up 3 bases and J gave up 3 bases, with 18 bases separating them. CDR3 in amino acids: CASSFGGLLSRYEQYF. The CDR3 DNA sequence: TGTGCCAGCAGCTTCGGCGGACTCCTCTCCCGCTACGAGCAGTACTTC.

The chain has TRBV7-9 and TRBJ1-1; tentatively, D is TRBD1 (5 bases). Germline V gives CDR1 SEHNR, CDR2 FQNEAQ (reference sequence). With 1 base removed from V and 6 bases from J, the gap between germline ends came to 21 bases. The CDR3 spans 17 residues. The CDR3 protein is CASSLEDGMGLKAEAFF. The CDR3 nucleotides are TGTGCCAGCAGCTTAGAAGATGGTATGGGACTCAAAGCTGAAGCTTTCTTT.

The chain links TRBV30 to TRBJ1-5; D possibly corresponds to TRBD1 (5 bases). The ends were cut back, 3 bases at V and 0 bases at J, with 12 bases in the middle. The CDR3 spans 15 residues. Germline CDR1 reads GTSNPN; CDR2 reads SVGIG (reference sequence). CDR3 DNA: TGTGCCTGGAGCACCGGGGCGAGTAGCAATCAGCCCCAGCATTTT. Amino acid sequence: CAWSTGASSNQPQHF.

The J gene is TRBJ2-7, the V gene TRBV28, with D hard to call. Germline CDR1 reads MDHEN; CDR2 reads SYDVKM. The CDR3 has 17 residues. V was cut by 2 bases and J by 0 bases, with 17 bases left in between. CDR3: CASSLNPDRKSSYEQYF. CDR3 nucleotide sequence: TGTGCCAGCAGTTTAAATCCGGACCGGAAAAGCTCCTACGAGCAGTACTTC.

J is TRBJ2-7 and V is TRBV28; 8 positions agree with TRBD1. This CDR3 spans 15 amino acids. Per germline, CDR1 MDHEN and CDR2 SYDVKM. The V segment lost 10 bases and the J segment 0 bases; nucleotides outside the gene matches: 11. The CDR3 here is CATYSWTGSSYEQYF. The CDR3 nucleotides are TGTGCCACTTACTCTTGGACAGGGAGCTCCTACGAGCAGTACTTC. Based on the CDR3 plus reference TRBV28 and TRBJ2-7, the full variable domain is DVKVTQSSRYLVKRTGEKVFLECVQDMDHENMFWYRQDPGLGLRLIYFSYDVKMKEKGDIPEGYSVSREKKERFSLILESASTNQTSMYLCATYSWTGSSYEQYFGPGTRLTVT.